This T cell receptor beta chain was captured by sequencing in a study of vaccination effects on CD4 cells after COVID-19. This clone was detected only a few times. What it binds is unknown. ViraFEST expansion of antigen-specific CD4+ T cells with viral peptide pools preceded sequencing. Culturing for about 9 days preceded CD4+ T cell isolation. Nucleocapsid antibodies were negative in the vaccine recipients, who had never had SARS-CoV-2 infection. The repertoire was sequenced with immunoSEQ multiplex PCR; TCRdb's copy has only in-frame clones and lacks some. The profile shows roughly 60,000 clones, more than 60% of them singletons. Study-wide results and limits: Researchers report that only 1 of 255 vaccine-induced clones in healthy vaccinees cross-reacted with common cold coronaviruses.

The clonotype comes from a human donor who received a COVID-19 vaccine. The sequencing used CD4+ T cells from PBMCs cultured with SARS-CoV-2 spike peptides, collected before COVID-19 vaccination.

Here the CDR3 DNA reads TGTGCCAGCAGAGGGATCAATCAGCCCCAGCATTTT. This translates into CASRGINQPQHF. This chain connects TRBV12-3 or TRBV12-4 to TRBJ1-5; D ambiguous. The ends were cut back, 6 bases at V and 3 bases at J, with 6 bases in the middle. The CDR3 is 12 residues long.